The rows below give T cell receptor beta chains drawn from one sample of a study of PD-1 blockade in mismatch repair-deficient tumors. Profiled with immunoSEQ multiplex PCR; TCRdb holds only in-frame clones, not every one. The table includes 120,000 or so clones, about 88% detected once. The input for sequencing was peripheral blood, taken 70 to 73 weeks after starting pembrolizumab. The receptors come from an adult with mismatch repair-deficient cancer. Each CDR3 is given with its conserved first and last residue. D genes are given only for firm matches. Size values are once, few and many counts, or a class for expanded clones, and some rows have none.

clone size: .; D gene: .; J gene: TRBJ1-4; V gene: TRBV27; CDR3 DNA: TGTGCCAGCAGTTTAGAACCCCTGACAGGTGGGAGGGAGAATGAAAAACTGTTTTTT; CDR3 protein: CASSLEPLTGGRENEKLFF
clone size: .; D gene: .; J gene: TRBJ2-2; V gene: TRBV7-3; CDR3 DNA: TGTGCCAGCAGTCCGGGACCCGAGAACACCGGGGAGCTGTTTTTT; CDR3 protein: CASSPGPENTGELFF
clone size: .; D gene: TRBD1; J gene: TRBJ2-7; V gene: TRBV6-5; CDR3 DNA: TGTGCCAGCATCGGACAGGGAGGACCCTACGAGCAGTACTTC; CDR3 protein: CASIGQGGPYEQYF
clone size: .; D gene: .; J gene: TRBJ2-3; V gene: TRBV5-1; CDR3 DNA: TGCGCCAGCAGCTTTTATCCAGGGTACACAGATACGCAGTATTTT; CDR3 protein: CASSFYPGYTDTQYF
clone size: .; D gene: TRBD1; J gene: TRBJ2-5; V gene: TRBV18; CDR3 DNA: TGTGCCAGCTCACCAGAGGGGGCACGTCAAGAGACCCAGTACTTC; CDR3 protein: CASSPEGARQETQYF
clone size: .; D gene: .; J gene: TRBJ2-7; V gene: TRBV28; CDR3 DNA: TGTGCCAGCAGTATAAGGGACACAGCCTACGAGCAGTACTTC; CDR3 protein: CASSIRDTAYEQYF
clone size: .; D gene: TRBD2; J gene: TRBJ2-5; V gene: TRBV13; CDR3 DNA: TGTGCCAGCAGCTTAAGATTAAGGCGGGAGGAGACCCAGTACTTC; CDR3 protein: CASSLRLRREETQYF
clone size: .; D gene: TRBD2; J gene: TRBJ2-3; V gene: TRBV11-3; CDR3 DNA: TGTGCCAGCAGCTTAGATTGGCTAGCGGGAGGAGATAGAGATACGCAGTATTTT; CDR3 protein: CASSLDWLAGGDRDTQYF
clone size: .; D gene: TRBD2; J gene: TRBJ2-7; V gene: TRBV6-5; CDR3 DNA: TGTGCCAGCAGTTACGGGACTAGCGGGTACGAGCAGTACTTC; CDR3 protein: CASSYGTSGYEQYF
clone size: .; D gene: .; J gene: TRBJ1-1; V gene: TRBV28; CDR3 DNA: TGTGCCAGCAGTTCCACAAAGACCGGACGGCCTTACACTGAAGCTTTCTTT; CDR3 protein: CASSSTKTGRPYTEAFF
clone size: .; D gene: TRBD2; J gene: TRBJ2-5; V gene: TRBV7-3; CDR3 DNA: TGTGCCAGCAGCTTAGGGCTAGCGGTTCAGGAGACCCAGTACTTC; CDR3 protein: CASSLGLAVQETQYF
clone size: .; D gene: .; J gene: TRBJ2-7; V gene: TRBV5-6; CDR3 DNA: TGTGCCAGCCATCCTAGGGGGACCTTCGAAGAGCAGTACTTC; CDR3 protein: CASHPRGTFEEQYF
clone size: .; D gene: TRBD2; J gene: TRBJ2-7; V gene: TRBV27; CDR3 DNA: TGTGCCAGCAGTCCCTTAGCGGGAGCCTACGAGCAGTACTTC; CDR3 protein: CASSPLAGAYEQYF
clone size: once; D gene: .; J gene: TRBJ2-6; V gene: TRBV6-4; CDR3 DNA: TGTGCCAGCAGCCCCGGGCCTGGGGCCAACGTCCTGACTTTC; CDR3 protein: CASSPGPGANVLTF
clone size: .; D gene: .; J gene: TRBJ2-5; V gene: TRBV4-1; CDR3 DNA: TGCGCCAGCAGCCCTCACAGGGAGCGGGAGACCCAGTACTTC; CDR3 protein: CASSPHRERETQYF
clone size: .; D gene: TRBD2; J gene: TRBJ2-3; V gene: TRBV4-3; CDR3 DNA: TGCGCCAGCAGCCAATCCCCAACTAGCGGCACCCAGGGTTGGGGCACAGATACGCAGTATTTT; CDR3 protein: CASSQSPTSGTQGWGTDTQYF
clone size: .; D gene: TRBD2; J gene: TRBJ2-1; V gene: TRBV6-6; CDR3 DNA: TGTGCCAGCAGTTACTCCGGGAGGATGAATGAGCAGTTCTTC; CDR3 protein: CASSYSGRMNEQFF
clone size: .; D gene: .; J gene: TRBJ1-1; V gene: TRBV5-1; CDR3 DNA: TGCGCCAGCAGCTTCCGGGAGGGGACTGAAGCTTTCTTT; CDR3 protein: CASSFREGTEAFF
clone size: once; D gene: .; J gene: TRBJ2-2; V gene: TRBV29-1; CDR3 DNA: TGCAGCGTTGAAGGACGGGGGTATGAAAAAACCGGGGAGCTGTTTTTT; CDR3 protein: CSVEGRGYEKTGELFF
clone size: few; D gene: .; J gene: TRBJ2-7; V gene: TRBV19; CDR3 DNA: TGTGCCAGTAGTATTGGGGGGAGGCTCTACGAGCAGTACTTC; CDR3 protein: CASSIGGRLYEQYF
clone size: .; D gene: TRBD1; J gene: TRBJ2-5; V gene: TRBV29-1; CDR3 DNA: TGCAGCGTGGAGACCGGGACAGGGGGCCCGGAGACCCAGTACTTC; CDR3 protein: CSVETGTGGPETQYF
clone size: .; D gene: .; J gene: TRBJ2-3; V gene: TRBV4-1; CDR3 DNA: TGCGCCAGCAGCCCCCGGGCCCAGGGTTTAGGTCCCACAGATACGCAGTATTTT; CDR3 protein: CASSPRAQGLGPTDTQYF